This TCR beta chain was sequenced in a study of vaccination and CD4 T cells after COVID-19. Study at large: Spike peptides, overlapping and drawn from SARS-CoV-2, HCoV-NL63, HCoV-OC43 and HCoV-229E, were used to stimulate cells. Cultures serving as controls received a peptide pool (CEFX or HIV-1 Nef) or no peptide.

Treatment: approximately 9-day PBMC culture with coronavirus spike peptide pools or control peptides (ViraFEST assay). Pre-COVID-19 pandemic sampling (2011-2018) yielded the unexposed donor's CD4+ T cells. The study sequenced cultured CD4+ T cell DNA using the Oncomine TCR Beta short-read assay. Someone extracted genomic DNA from cultured CD4+ T cells. TCRdb used MiXCR to reprocess the PCR reads, holding one entry per CDR3 protein. The profile shows around 6,400 distinct CDR3 sequences, 35% of them singletons. This CDR3 has 17 amino acids. The J segment lost 4 bases and the V segment lost 9 bases, leaving 15 bases of the junction unmatched. CDR1 and CDR2 from the germline V gene are MDHEN and SYDVKM. This clonotype came up a few times. Its antigen is not known.

This TCR was sampled from a human donor in good health. The sequenced material came from CD4+ T cells from blood, cultured in vitro. V and J are TRBV28 and TRBJ1-2, with 12 bases fitting TRBD1. The CDR3 protein is CASAGGGQGAESYGYTF. Here the CDR3 DNA reads TGTGCCAGTGCTGGAGGGGGACAGGGGGCGGAATCCTATGGCTACACCTTC.